The source of this TCR beta chain is a study of identical twins. Overall study results and limits: Clonotypes of the beta chain that were abundant in cord blood carried fewer insertions (memory repertoires showed none).

The CDR3 totals 9 residues. V dropped 10 bases and J dropped 7 bases, with 7 bases sitting between them. Germline V lookup: CDR1 ENHRY, CDR2 SYGVKD. A universal primer site arose from template switching, and cDNA bore unique molecular identifiers. TCRdb reanalysed the 5' RACE reads using MiXCR and keeps one entry per CDR3 protein. The sample lists a few hundred thousand distinct CDR3 sequences, roughly a tenth seen once, with more than 8% in the top ten. Regarding this clonotype: Antigen: not known.

The TCR sequence derives from a man between 45 and 60 years old in good health. Sequencing used memory T cells sorted from blood. This chain connects TRBV10-3 to TRBJ1-2, with unresolved D. The CDR3 sequence is CANRAGYTF. The CDR3 coding sequence is TGTGCCAATAGGGCTGGCTACACCTTC.